The next 14 T cell receptor beta chains were all read from a single sample in a study of cytomegalovirus exposure and HLA in healthy donors. The primer mix had 60 Vbeta and 13 Jbeta primers. Generated by immunoSEQ multiplex PCR, the TCRdb table keeps only in-frame clones and is missing some. This sample has 110,000 or so clones, with roughly 70% found just once. Sequencing was done on a sample of PBMCs. These TCRs come from a woman in her 40s in good health and CMV-seropositive.

This clone has a single count. The junction differs from germline at one of its ends, possibly a read error. Other DNA variants within this sample encode the same CDR3. V is TRBV4-3 and J is TRBJ1-6; possibly TRBD1 for D (5 bases). The CDR3 is 14 amino acids. Per the germline V gene, CDR1 is LGHNA and CDR2 is YSLEER. CDR3 DNA: TGCGCCAGCAGCCAAGATGCCAGGGATTCACCCCTCCACTTC. Protein sequence: CASSQDARDSPLHF.

The rearrangement uses TRBV6-5 and TRBJ2-2, with D possibly matching TRBD2 (7 bases). CDR3 length: 16 residues. Germline lookup yields CDR1 MNHEY and CDR2 SVGAGI. The V end was cut by 2 bases, the J end by 2 bases, with 12 bases between. CDR3 nucleotides: TGTGCCAGCAGTTACGGGGGGGGGCTTAACACCGGGGAGCTGTTTTTT. Translating it yields CASSYGGGLNTGELFF.

The rearrangement joins TRBV11-1 to TRBJ2-7, with 12 bases identical to TRBD2. Germline CDR1 and CDR2: SGHAT and FQDESV (reference sequence). The CDR3 runs 14 residues. V trimming: 3 bases; J trimming: 4 bases; junction bases outside the gene matches: 1. CDR3 nucleotide sequence: TGTGCCAGCAGCTTGACTAGCGGGGGTTACGAGCAGTACTTC. Amino acids: CASSLTSGGYEQYF.

The chain uses TRBV9 and TRBJ2-7; 11 bases map to TRBD2. CDR1 and CDR2 (germline): SGDLS, YYNGEE. V was clipped by 0 bases and J by 7 bases; unmatched bases: 9. CDR3 length equals 16 residues. The CDR3 loop is CASSVGGTSGRHEQYF. The CDR3 DNA reads as TGTGCCAGCAGCGTAGGGGGCACTAGCGGGAGACATGAGCAGTACTTC.

This chain links TRBV12-5 with TRBJ1-2, with D perhaps matching TRBD1 (5 bases). Germline V gene sequence: CDR1 LGHNT, CDR2 FRNRAP. The CDR3 runs to 14 residues. Trimming removed 2 bases at V and 4 bases at J, with 11 bases between. CDR3 amino acids: CASGLTVGGYGYTF. CDR3 DNA: TGTGCTAGTGGTTTGACGGTCGGGGGCTATGGCTACACCTTC.

This clone was seen only once. The V call is TRBV4-1, the J call TRBJ2-1; TRBD2 might be the D (6 bases). The germline V gene encodes CDR1 MGHRA and CDR2 YSYEKL. This CDR3 region has 15 residues. V was pared by 3 bases and J by 0 bases, with 9 bases between. The CDR3 here is CASSHIGSSYNEQFF. The CDR3 DNA is TGCGCCAGCAGCCACATCGGGAGCTCCTACAATGAGCAGTTCTTC.

The rearrangement links TRBV4-1 to TRBJ1-5, with 9 bases fitting TRBD1. Germline V gives CDR1 MGHRA, CDR2 YSYEKL. The CDR3 loop spans 19 amino acids. V shed 1 base and J 5 bases; nucleotides not matched to a gene: 15. The CDR3 sequence is CASSQGVLTVYRGHQPQHF. In DNA form, the CDR3 reads TGCGCCAGCAGCCAAGGTGTACTGACCGTGTACAGGGGGCATCAGCCCCAGCATTTT.

This clone was picked up one time. The chain is built from TRBV5-1 and TRBJ2-7; 10 bases are a match to TRBD1. CDR3 size: 14 residues. V was pared by 4 bases and J by 7 bases, with 8 bases of the junction left unmatched. Germline V gene sequence: CDR1 SGHRS, CDR2 YFSETQ. CDR3 coding DNA: TGCGCCAGCAGCCCGGGACAGGGGTTAGGTGAGCAGTACTTC. The encoded protein is CASSPGQGLGEQYF.

In this sample, this clone turned up once. The chain employs TRBV29-1 and TRBJ2-3, with 7 bases identical to TRBD1. V shed 7 bases, J shed 0 bases, and the junction held 7 bases outside the gene matches. Germline CDR1 and CDR2: SQVTM and ANQGSEA. The CDR3 loop spans 14 amino acids. The CDR3 coding sequence is TGCAGCGGCCAGGGACAGTTAAGCACAGATACGCAGTATTTT. It translates to CSGQGQLSTDTQYF.

The chain employs TRBV29-1 and TRBJ2-2; D perhaps matches TRBD2 (6 bases). CDR1 and CDR2 from the germline V gene are SQVTM and ANQGSEA. V shed 4 bases and J shed 0 bases, with 12 bases lying between them. The CDR3 extends over 15 amino acids. Here the CDR3 reads CSVVGGSTNTGELFF. CDR3 nucleotides: TGCAGCGTTGTGGGAGGCAGCACGAACACCGGGGAGCTGTTTTTT.

A few counts support this clone. The gene calls are TRBV11-2 and TRBJ1-1, with D tentatively TRBD1 (6 bases). Per germline, CDR1 SGHAT and CDR2 FQNNGV. This CDR3 spans 13 amino acids. V dropped 5 bases and J dropped 10 bases, with 17 bases sitting between them. The CDR3 DNA is TGTGCCAGCAGCGTCTCACAGGGAGTAGGAGCTTTCTTT. This translates into CASSVSQGVGAFF.

This chain uses TRBV7-3 with TRBJ1-6; D may be TRBD1 (6 bases). The CDR3 extends over 13 amino acids. V was trimmed by 5 bases and J by 6 bases, leaving 8 bases between them. From germline, CDR1 is SGHTA and CDR2 FQGTGA. The CDR3 bases are TGTGCCAGCAGCCCAGGGGCTAATTCACCCCTCCACTTT. It translates to CASSPGANSPLHF.

This clone occurred once. J is TRBJ1-2 and V is TRBV7-2; TRBD1 aligns across 8 bases. V lost 1 base to trimming and J lost 10 bases; unmatched junction nucleotides: 11. The CDR3 runs 15 residues. Germline V gene sequence: CDR1 SGHTA, CDR2 FQGNSA. CDR3 nucleotides: TGTGCCAGCAGCTTAGGAGGTCCAGGGGGCGCCGACTACACCTTC. Translated: CASSLGGPGGADYTF.

A few counts support this clone. The rearrangement uses TRBV9 and TRBJ2-1; 7 bases agree with TRBD2. Per the germline V gene, CDR1 is SGDLS and CDR2 is YYNGEE. This CDR3 has 19 residues. The V segment lost 0 bases and the J segment 0 bases; nucleotides outside the gene matches: 12. The chain's CDR3 is CASSVGASTGGSSYNEQFF. The CDR3 region has the DNA TGTGCCAGCAGCGTAGGGGCCTCGACGGGCGGGAGCTCCTACAATGAGCAGTTCTTC. The whole variable domain, filled in from reference TRBV9 and TRBJ2-1, reads DSGVTQTPKHLITATGQRVTLRCSPRSGDLSVYWYQQSLDQGLQFLIQYYNGEERAKGNILERFSAQQFPDLHSELNLSSLELGDSALYFCASSVGASTGGSSYNEQFFGPGTRLTVL.